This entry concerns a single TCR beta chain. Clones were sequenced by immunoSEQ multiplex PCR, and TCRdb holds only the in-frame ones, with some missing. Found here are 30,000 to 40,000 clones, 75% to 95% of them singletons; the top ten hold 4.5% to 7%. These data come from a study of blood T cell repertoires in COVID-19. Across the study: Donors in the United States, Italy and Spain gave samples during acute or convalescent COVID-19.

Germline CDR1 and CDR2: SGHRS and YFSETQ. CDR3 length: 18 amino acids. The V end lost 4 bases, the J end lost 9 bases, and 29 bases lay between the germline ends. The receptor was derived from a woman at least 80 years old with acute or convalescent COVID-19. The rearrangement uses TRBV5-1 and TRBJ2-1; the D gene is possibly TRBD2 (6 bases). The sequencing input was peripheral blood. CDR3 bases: TGCGCCAGCAGCGTAGCCTCCTTAGGGCGGGGCAGTACAGGTGAGCAGTTCTTC. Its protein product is CASSVASLGRGSTGEQFF.